This is a list of T cell receptor beta chains from one sample in a study of patients with pleural tuberculosis. From the reads, TCRdb called clonotypes with MiXCR, one entry per CDR3 protein. The repertoire consists of approximately 50,000 distinct CDR3 sequences, with 7.3% occurring once and the leading ten covering about 17%. The receptors shown here come from a human donor with pleural tuberculosis. Both conserved end residues are part of each CDR3. The order of the fields is V gene, clone size, D gene, J gene, CDR3 DNA, CDR3 protein. D genes are given only for firm matches. A clone size is listed for some rows: how often the clone was seen (once, few, many), or a class if it is expanded.

TRBV4-3	many	.	TRBJ2-3	TGCGCCAGCAGCCAAGTTATAGATGGTAGTACGCAGTATTTT	CASSQVIDGSTQYF
TRBV20-1	many	TRBD2	TRBJ2-3	TGCAGTGCTAGAGGGTCTGGGCTAGCGGATAGCACAGATACGCAGTATTTT	CSARGSGLADSTDTQYF
TRBV11-2	many	.	TRBJ2-5	TGTGCCAGCAGCTTGTCTAGCGCCCAGGGGGCCCAGTACTTC	CASSLSSAQGAQYF
TRBV28	few	.	TRBJ2-1	TGTGCCAGCAGTTCGGCTAGGTATTCGAACAATGAGCAGTTCTTC	CASSSARYSNNEQFF
TRBV2	.	TRBD1	TRBJ1-1	TGTGCCAGCAGCCCGGGACAGGGGGCGAACACTGAAGCTTTCTTT	CASSPGQGANTEAFF
TRBV5-1	once	TRBD1	TRBJ1-4	TGCGTCAGCAGCCTACGGACAGGGGTTAATGAAAAACTGTTTTTT	CVSSLRTGVNEKLFF
TRBV20-1	many	.	TRBJ2-3	TGCAGTGCTAGCCCATTGGAGGCAGCCCCAGATACGCAGTATTTT	CSASPLEAAPDTQYF
TRBV10-3	few	.	TRBJ1-2	TGTGCCACCCAGGGGTTGGGTGGCTACACCTTC	CATQGLGGYTF
TRBV2	many	TRBD2	TRBJ2-3	TGTGCCAGCAGTGAAAGCGTCAGCGGGAGGGGAACAGATACGCAGTATTTT	CASSESVSGRGTDTQYF
TRBV2	many	TRBD1	TRBJ2-3	TGTGCCAGCAGTCCGGGACAGCCTTACACAGATACGCAGTATTTT	CASSPGQPYTDTQYF
TRBV5-1	.	TRBD1	TRBJ1-5	TGCGCCAGCAGCCCTGGGACAGCCCTTAATCAGCCCCAGCATTTT	CASSPGTALNQPQHF
TRBV7-6	many	TRBD2	TRBJ2-1	TGTGCCAGCAGCCCACTAGCGGGAGGGAGGGATGAGCAGTTCTTC	CASSPLAGGRDEQFF
TRBV4-1	.	.	TRBJ2-1	TGCGCCAGCAGCCAAATGTTATGGGGGGTTAATGAGCAGTTCTTC	CASSQMLWGVNEQFF
TRBV6-1	many	.	TRBJ1-1	TGTGCCAGCAGCCAGGGACGGACGAACACTGAAGCTTTCTTT	CASSQGRTNTEAFF
TRBV11-2	many	.	TRBJ1-1	TGTGCCAGCAGCCCTGTCTACGAAAACACTGAAGCTTTCTTT	CASSPVYENTEAFF
TRBV29-1	many	.	TRBJ2-2	TGCAGCGTTGAAGATCCGGGGAGAAACACCGGGGAGCTGTTTTTT	CSVEDPGRNTGELFF
TRBV4-2	many	TRBD1	TRBJ2-2	TGTGCCAGCAGCCAACGACAGGGAGTAAGCGCCGGGGAGCTGTTTTTT	CASSQRQGVSAGELFF
TRBV12-3/TRBV12-4	.	.	TRBJ2-1	TGTGCCAGCAGCACGCGGGGTGAGCAGTTCTTC	CASSTRGEQFF
TRBV6-2/TRBV6-3	many	.	TRBJ2-2	TGTGCCAGCAGTTACTCCCGGAACACCGGGGAGCTGTTTTTT	CASSYSRNTGELFF
TRBV6-1	many	TRBD2	TRBJ2-1	TGTGCCAGCAGTCAAGTAGCGGGAGTCTACAATGAGCAGTTCTTC	CASSQVAGVYNEQFF
TRBV6-4	few	.	TRBJ1-1	TGTGCCAGCATTGACCCGGGCAAGAACACTGAAGCTTTCTTT	CASIDPGKNTEAFF
TRBV13	many	.	TRBJ2-3	TGTGCCAGCAGCTCACCGGGCAGGGGGAGGCGAGATACGCAGTATTTT	CASSSPGRGRRDTQYF
TRBV2	many	.	TRBJ2-3	TGTGCCAGCAGTGCAGGGATACCAGATACGCAGTATTTT	CASSAGIPDTQYF
TRBV4-1	many	TRBD1	TRBJ2-2	TGCGCCAGCAGAACAGGGGGCGACACCGGGGAGCTGTTTTTT	CASRTGGDTGELFF
TRBV11-2	many	.	TRBJ1-1	TGTGCCAGCTCCGGGGACAAAAACACTGAAGCTTTCTTT	CASSGDKNTEAFF
TRBV20-1	many	.	TRBJ2-1	TGCAGTGCTAGAGATGGGTGGCAGTTCTTC	CSARDGWQFF
TRBV20-1	many	TRBD2	TRBJ2-4	TGCAGTGCTAGAGGTCATAGCGGGAAAAACATTCAGTACTTC	CSARGHSGKNIQYF
TRBV18	many	.	TRBJ1-6	TGTGCCAGCTCCGTATCCGGGACGGATTCACCCCTCCACTTT	CASSVSGTDSPLHF
TRBV27	many	.	TRBJ1-1	TGTGCCAGCAGTTTAGGGAACGGCCCGAACACTGAAGCTTTCTTT	CASSLGNGPNTEAFF
TRBV12-3/TRBV12-4	many	.	TRBJ2-7	TGTGCCAGCAGTCCCTATTTCCGACGGCGACCCTACGAGCAGTACTTC	CASSPYFRRRPYEQYF
TRBV12-3/TRBV12-4	.	.	TRBJ2-5	TGTGCCAGCAGTTTAAGCATCGGAGTCCAAGAGACCCAGTACTTC	CASSLSIGVQETQYF
TRBV6-4	many	.	TRBJ2-7	TGTGCCAGCAGTAAGTTCGAGTCCCACGAGCAGTACTTC	CASSKFESHEQYF
TRBV4-1	many	.	TRBJ2-1	TGCGCCAGCAGCCAAGATGGCTCACTATACAATGAGCAGTTCTTC	CASSQDGSLYNEQFF